Presented here are 28 T cell receptor beta chains from one specimen sequenced in a study of blood T cell repertoires in COVID-19 (TCRdb year 2020). The library came from the immunoSEQ multiplex PCR assay. This immuneACCESS table, as held by TCRdb, lists in-frame sequences with V and J called but not all clones. Of the missing ones, under half trace to an unresolved V gene in checked studies; the others have no known cause. Here the sample has 150,000 to 200,000 clones; around 88% occur a single time. The biggest ten clones account for 5% to 6% of the sample. Specimen: peripheral blood. Receptors were obtained from a human donor in a cohort sampled during active COVID-19.

J is TRBJ2-1 and V is TRBV6-1; 8 positions match TRBD1. Germline V gives CDR1 MNHNS, CDR2 SASEGT. The CDR3 sequence is 15 residues long. The V and J ends lost 5 bases and 9 bases, in that order; junction bases with no gene match: 12. Here the CDR3 DNA reads TGTGCCAGCAGTTCGACAGGGGTGATTCCTAGTGAGCAGTTCTTC. Encoded protein: CASSSTGVIPSEQFF.

The J gene is TRBJ2-7, the V gene TRBV28; TRBD1 is a possible D gene (6 bases). The CDR3 loop spans 15 amino acids. Trimming removed 5 bases at V and 3 bases at J, with 17 bases between. CDR1 is MDHEN and CDR2 is SYDVKM in the germline V gene. CDR3 bases: TGTGCCAGCAGTCTTACAGGGCCCGTCCTCTACGAGCAGTACTTC. Translating it yields CASSLTGPVLYEQYF. Based on the CDR3 plus reference TRBV28 and TRBJ2-7, the full variable domain is DVKVTQSSRYLVKRTGEKVFLECVQDMDHENMFWYRQDPGLGLRLIYFSYDVKMKEKGDIPEGYSVSREKKERFSLILESASTNQTSMYLCASSLTGPVLYEQYFGPGTRLTVT.

V is TRBV6-1 and J is TRBJ1-1; no definite D call. Trimming took off 1 base at V and 8 bases at J, with 17 bases between the two ends. This CDR3 contains 15 residues. Germline CDR1 MNHNS, CDR2 SASEGT. CDR3 DNA sequence: TGTGCCAGCAGTGAAGATGGCCATTCTTCCTCAGAAGCTTTCTTT. This sequence encodes CASSEDGHSSSEAFF.

The chain uses TRBV28 and TRBJ2-7; D might be TRBD1 (6 bases). Trimming shortened V by 5 bases and J by 1 base, and 15 bases separated the two germline ends. Germline V lookup: CDR1 MDHEN, CDR2 SYDVKM. The CDR3 extends over 15 amino acids. The CDR3 DNA reads as TGTGCCAGCAGTCCATTGCCGGACAGTTCCTACGAGCAGTACTTC. As protein: CASSPLPDSSYEQYF.

This clone was detected a few times. The V gene is TRBV28, the J gene TRBJ2-2, with D maybe TRBD2 (6 bases). Trimming pared 6 bases from V and 1 base from J, leaving 12 bases between. Germline V gene sequence: CDR1 MDHEN, CDR2 SYDVKM. The CDR3 extends over 15 amino acids. CDR3 nucleotides: TGTGCCAGCAGCAGGGACTTATTGAACACCGGGGAGCTGTTTTTT. It is translated as CASSRDLLNTGELFF.

V usage is TRBV2 and J usage is TRBJ2-6; TRBD2 aligns across 9 bases. The CDR3 has 19 residues. The V gene end was trimmed by 6 bases and the J gene end by 4 bases; junction bases not matched to a gene: 16. CDR1 SNHLY and CDR2 FYNNEI come from the germline V gene. CDR3 DNA sequence: TGTGCCAGCAGATTTCCCCAAGGCGGGGGGGCCGCGGGGGCCAACGTCCTGACTTTC. This sequence encodes CASRFPQGGGAAGANVLTF.

This clone was counted a few times. The J gene is TRBJ2-2, the V gene TRBV4-1, with a weak D call TRBD1 (5 bases). The V gene lost 7 bases and the J gene lost 0 bases, with 12 bases spanning the gap. This CDR3 is 15 amino acids long. CDR1 and CDR2 from the germline V gene are MGHRA and YSYEKL. The CDR3 DNA reads as TGCGCCAGCAAAGACCCCAGGGCGAACACCGGGGAGCTGTTTTTT. Protein product: CASKDPRANTGELFF.

A few counts support this clone. J is TRBJ1-1 and V is TRBV19; D is uncertain. The germline V and J ends were trimmed by 6 bases and 0 bases, with 5 bases remaining between them. The germline CDR1 and CDR2 sequences are LNHDA and SQIVND (reference sequence). The CDR3 runs to 12 residues. The CDR3 DNA is TGTGCCAGTAGCGAGCTGAACACTGAAGCTTTCTTT. Its translation is CASSELNTEAFF.

The sample holds a few counts of this clone. This rearrangement joins TRBV9 to TRBJ1-6; a possible D gene is TRBD1 (5 bases). CDR1 and CDR2 (germline): SGDLS, YYNGEE. V shed 0 bases and J shed 9 bases, with 10 bases lying between them. The CDR3 loop spans 14 amino acids. In nucleotides, the CDR3 is TGTGCCAGCAGCGTAGATGGGGCGGTTTCACCCCTCCACTTT. Its protein product is CASSVDGAVSPLHF.

The chain is built from TRBV5-1 and TRBJ1-6; unclear D gene. V gave up 2 bases and J gave up 5 bases, with 8 bases separating them. The CDR3 length is 14 residues. Germline lookup yields CDR1 SGHRS and CDR2 YFSETQ. The CDR3 DNA reads TGCGCCAGCAGCTTCGGGGAAAATAATTCACCCCTCCACTTT. Translated: CASSFGENNSPLHF.

The chain joins TRBV18 to TRBJ2-7; possibly TRBD1 for D (6 bases). Germline V CDR1 and CDR2: KGHSH, LQKENI. V was clipped by 4 bases and J by 0 bases, with 13 bases between them. The CDR3 loop spans 15 amino acids. The CDR3 here is CASSLQGISSYEQYF. As DNA, the CDR3 is TGTGCCAGCTCACTACAGGGAATCAGCTCCTACGAGCAGTACTTC. Looking up the rest from reference TRBV18 and TRBJ2-7 gives the full variable domain: NAGVMQNPRHLVRRRGQEARLRCSPMKGHSHVYWYRQLPEEGLKFMVYLQKENIIDESGMPKERFSAEFPKEGPSILRIQQVVRGDSAAYFCASSLQGISSYEQYFGPGTRLTVT.

The chain recombines TRBV11-2 with TRBJ2-4; 7 nucleotides align to TRBD1. CDR3 size: 16 residues. V shed 5 bases and J 0 bases; nucleotides not matched to a gene: 7. Germline V gene sequence: CDR1 SGHAT, CDR2 FQNNGV. The CDR3 coding sequence is TGTGCCAGCAGCCCCATGGACAGGCTAGCCAAAAACATTCAGTACTTC. Its translation is CASSPMDRLAKNIQYF.

The chain has TRBV12-3 or TRBV12-4 and TRBJ1-2, with 7 bases fitting TRBD1. The CDR3 sequence is 13 residues long. Trimming cost V 1 base and J 8 bases; bases outside gene matches: 4. In nucleotides, the CDR3 is TGTGCCAGCAGTTTAGTACAGGGGAACGGCTACACCTTC. This codes for CASSLVQGNGYTF.

A remark on this clone: One junction end does not reproduce the germline sequence, and a read error may be involved. This CDR3 reads CASSLRQGAYEQYF. CDR3 coding DNA: TGTGCCAGCAGCTTGCGACAGGGGGCCTATGAGCAGTACTTC. The chain couples TRBV5-5 to TRBJ2-7; TRBD1 matches 10 bases. The CDR3 is 14 residues long. The V gene's germline CDR1 is SGHKS and CDR2 YYEKEE (reference sequence).

This chain links TRBV15 with TRBJ1-2; D remains ambiguous. V lost 1 base, J lost 8 bases, and 8 bases lay in between. Germline lookup yields CDR1 LNHNV and CDR2 YYDKDF (reference sequence). The CDR3 totals 12 residues. The chain's CDR3 is CATSRGQVGYTF. CDR3 sequence (DNA): TGTGCCACCAGCAGAGGACAAGTCGGCTACACCTTC.

The chain carries TRBV2 and TRBJ2-1, with D possibly matching TRBD1 (5 bases). In germline, CDR1 is SNHLY, CDR2 FYNNEI. This CDR3 region has 12 residues. Trimming took off 7 bases at V and 7 bases at J, with 11 bases between the two ends. CDR3 protein: CASTLDRNEQFF. The CDR3 DNA sequence: TGTGCCAGCACTCTCGACAGAAATGAGCAGTTCTTC.

The chain links TRBV19 to TRBJ1-5, with 9 bases aligning to TRBD1. V was clipped by 4 bases and J by 4 bases; unmatched bases: 5. This CDR3 region has 15 residues. Germline V lookup: CDR1 LNHDA, CDR2 SQIVND (reference sequence). The CDR3 loop reads CASSTSDRGNQPQHF. CDR3 nucleotides: TGTGCCAGTAGTACGTCGGACAGGGGTAATCAGCCCCAGCATTTT.

The genes are TRBV7-2 and TRBJ2-7; D unresolved. Germline CDR1 is SGHTA and CDR2 is FQGNSA. The V end was cut by 3 bases, the J end by 6 bases, with 9 bases between. The CDR3 consists of 12 residues. CDR3 sequence: CASSFRSGEQYF. The DNA of the CDR3 is TGTGCCAGCAGCTTTAGGTCGGGCGAGCAGTACTTC. Supplemented by reference TRBV7-2 and TRBJ2-7, the full variable domain reads GAGVSQSPSNKVTEKGKDVELRCDPISGHTALYWYRQSLGQGLEFLIYFQGNSAPDKSGLPSDRFSAERTGGSVSTLTIQRTQQEDSAVYLCASSFRSGEQYFGPGTRLTVT.

The chain is built from TRBV29-1 and TRBJ2-7; TRBD2 aligns across 10 bases. The junction had 13 bases not matched to a gene; V was cut back by 1 base and J by 7 bases. The CDR3 totals 16 residues. The germline V gene encodes CDR1 SQVTM and CDR2 ANQGSEA. The CDR3 region is CSVEGIGGLAWREQYF. In DNA, the CDR3 is TGCAGCGTTGAAGGAATAGGGGGACTAGCGTGGCGGGAGCAGTACTTC.

The rearrangement joins TRBV30 to TRBJ2-5; D gene uncertain. Trimming left V 2 bases short and J 2 bases short, with 3 bases between. Germline V gene data show CDR1 as GTSNPN and CDR2 as SVGIG (reference sequence). CDR3 length equals 11 residues. The CDR3 nucleotides are TGTGCCTGGAGTCATCAAGAGACCCAGTACTTC. This translates into CAWSHQETQYF.

J is TRBJ1-4 and V is TRBV5-4, with D unclear. Looked up from germline, CDR1 is SGHNT and CDR2 is YYREEE (reference sequence). Between the trimmed V and J ends, which lost 4 bases and 8 bases, there was a span of 15 bases. The CDR3 has 14 amino acids. Here the CDR3 reads CASSGSRGIEKLFF. In nucleotides, the CDR3 is TGTGCCAGCAGCGGGAGCCGTGGAATAGAAAAACTGTTTTTT.

The chain has TRBV7-6 and TRBJ2-1, with 10 bases that match TRBD2. With 1 base clipped from V and 4 bases from J, the junction kept 4 bases outside the gene matches. The germline V gene encodes CDR1 SGHVS and CDR2 FNYEAQ. This CDR3 comprises 16 residues. The CDR3 sequence: CASSLVPSGGYNEQFF. The CDR3 DNA reads as TGTGCCAGCAGCTTAGTCCCTAGCGGGGGATACAATGAGCAGTTCTTC.

Of note for this clone: An end of the junction differs from the germline gene, which may be a read error. The V gene is TRBV5-4, the J gene TRBJ2-7; a weak D match, TRBD1 (6 bases). Germline CDR1 reads SGHNT; CDR2 reads YYREEE (reference sequence). The CDR3 contains 14 residues. This chain's CDR3 is CASSLGAGTYEQYF. Written as DNA, the CDR3 is TGTGCCAGCAGTTTGGGGGCAGGCACCTACGAGCAGTACTTC.

This sequence joins TRBV23-1 and TRBJ2-7; D is perhaps TRBD1 (6 bases). TRBV23-1 is noted as an ORF with a role that remains uncertain. CDR3 length: 13 amino acids. Deletions cut 11 bases from V and 0 bases from J, with 14 bases between. The CDR3 sequence is CAEQGRSSYEQYF. The CDR3 nucleotides are TGCGCCGAACAGGGTAGGAGCTCCTACGAGCAGTACTTC.

The V call is TRBV11-2, the J call TRBJ2-1, with TRBD2 identical over 7 bases. The CDR3 has 16 residues. The germline CDR1 and CDR2 sequences are SGHAT and FQNNGV. V lost 2 bases, J lost 9 bases, and 13 bases stayed unmatched. CDR3 protein: CASSLNPRAGLGEQFF. Written as DNA, the CDR3 is TGTGCCAGCAGCTTAAATCCTCGAGCGGGGCTTGGTGAGCAGTTCTTC.

This sequence joins TRBV5-5 and TRBJ1-2, with 7 bases that match TRBD1. There are 13 residues in the CDR3. Germline values: CDR1 SGHKS, CDR2 YYEKEE (reference sequence). The junction had 8 bases not matched to a gene; V was cut back by 4 bases and J by 8 bases. The CDR3 spells CASSPNRGEGYTF. For the CDR3, the DNA is TGTGCCAGCAGCCCAAACAGGGGCGAGGGCTACACCTTC.

The chain joins TRBV5-1 to TRBJ1-4; the match to TRBD1 covers 7 bases. CDR1 and CDR2 from the germline V gene are SGHRS and YFSETQ. Unmatched junction bases numbered 1, after V lost 5 bases and J lost 3 bases. The CDR3 is made up of 13 amino acids. This CDR3 is CASRTGANEKLFF. The CDR3 DNA follows: TGCGCCAGCAGAACAGGGGCTAATGAAAAACTGTTTTTT.

The chain has TRBV2 and TRBJ2-7, with a weak D call TRBD1 (5 bases). V lost 9 bases, J lost 6 bases, and 12 bases lay in between. The CDR3 contains 11 residues. Germline CDR1 is SNHLY and CDR2 is FYNNEI. The CDR3 sequence is CARTQDSEQYF. The CDR3, as DNA: TGTGCCAGGACACAGGATTCCGAGCAGTACTTC.